This T cell receptor beta chain was obtained from a study of blood T cell repertoires in COVID-19. Study-level background: The United States, Italy and Spain were the sources of the acute and convalescent COVID-19 samples. The analysed material was cDNA or gDNA that came from T cells, B-cell-depleted T cells, or PBMCs.

Profiled with immunoSEQ multiplex PCR; TCRdb holds only in-frame clones, not every one. Of 270,000 or so clones detected, under 90% appear once; the ten largest clones hold around 7.8%. CDR3 length: 13 amino acids. Trimming stripped 2 bases from V and 9 bases from J, with 11 bases between. Germline-derived CDR1 and CDR2 are SNHLY and FYNNEI. The specimen sequenced was peripheral blood. The chain couples TRBV2 to TRBJ2-1, with D tentatively TRBD2 (6 bases). This sequence originates from a human donor in a cohort sampled during active COVID-19. The CDR3 sequence: CASSELARAEQFF. The CDR3 DNA reads TGTGCCAGCAGTGAACTAGCGCGGGCTGAGCAGTTCTTC.